Following are 5 T cell receptor beta chains from one sample sequenced in a study of type 1 regulatory T cells. Their target antigens are unknown. Via MiXCR, TCRdb re-called the reads, giving one row per CDR3 protein. The table shows 14,000 to 15,000 distinct CDR3 sequences, with around 15% occurring only once. The specimen sequenced was cultured T cells, either the whole culture or a sorted T cell fraction (not recorded which). These receptors were taken from a human donor in good health.

Concerning this clonotype itself: A read error is possible here, since a much larger clone lies one base away. V usage is TRBV7-2 and J usage is TRBJ2-1; D is unresolved. The ends were cut back, 10 bases at V and 10 bases at J, with 17 bases in the middle. This CDR3 region has 12 residues. Germline CDR1 SGHTA, CDR2 FQGNSA. The CDR3 sequence is CANSHLAGEQFF. Here the CDR3 DNA reads TGTGCCAACAGTCACCTTGCTGGGGAGCAGTTCTTC.

This clonotype has a count of ten or more. The gene calls are TRBV5-1 and TRBJ2-3; D is uncertain. Deletions cut 5 bases from V and 2 bases from J, with 12 bases between. The CDR3 has 14 amino acids. Germline CDR1 reads SGHRS; CDR2 reads YFSETQ. The CDR3 loop is CASRTAQLTDTQYF. In DNA, the CDR3 is TGCGCCAGCAGAACAGCACAGCTCACAGATACGCAGTATTTT.

This clonotype was detected many times. V and J are TRBV28 and TRBJ1-6; D not certain. Germline V gene lookup returns CDR1 MDHEN and CDR2 SYDVKM. The V and J ends lost 5 bases and 10 bases respectively, with 18 bases between them. CDR3 length: 15 amino acids. In DNA form, the CDR3 reads TGTGCCAGCAGTAACCCCAGCACAATGGGGTCACCCCTCCACTTT. Translated: CASSNPSTMGSPLHF.

The chain joins TRBV7-2 to TRBJ1-2; 10 bases map to TRBD1. Trimming cost V 5 bases and J 8 bases; bases outside gene matches: 2. Germline CDR1 reads SGHTA; CDR2 reads FQGNSA. The CDR3 is made up of 12 amino acids. The CDR3 loop is CASSLTGGGYTF. DNA for the CDR3: TGTGCCAGCAGCCTGACAGGGGGCGGCTACACCTTC.

This clonotype was seen at least ten times. This chain connects TRBV9 to TRBJ2-1; D gene ambiguous. CDR1 is SGDLS and CDR2 is YYNGEE in the germline V gene. CDR3 size: 13 residues. V was cut by 0 bases and J by 7 bases, with 8 bases left in between. This CDR3 is CASSVADLNEQFF. The CDR3, as DNA: TGTGCCAGCAGCGTAGCTGACTTGAATGAGCAGTTCTTC.